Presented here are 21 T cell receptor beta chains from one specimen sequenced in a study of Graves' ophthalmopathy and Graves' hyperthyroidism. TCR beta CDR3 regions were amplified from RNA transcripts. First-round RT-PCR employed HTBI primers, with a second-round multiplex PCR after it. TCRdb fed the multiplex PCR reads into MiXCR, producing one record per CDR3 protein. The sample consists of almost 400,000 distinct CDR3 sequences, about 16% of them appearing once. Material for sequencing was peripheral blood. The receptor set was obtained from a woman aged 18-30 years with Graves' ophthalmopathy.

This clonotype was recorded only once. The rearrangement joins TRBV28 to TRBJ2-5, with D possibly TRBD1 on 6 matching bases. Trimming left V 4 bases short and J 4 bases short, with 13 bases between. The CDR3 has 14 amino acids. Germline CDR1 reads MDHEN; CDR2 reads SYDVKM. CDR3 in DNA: TGTGCCAGCAGTTCAGGGGTTTTCGCAGAGACCCAGTACTTC. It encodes CASSSGVFAETQYF.

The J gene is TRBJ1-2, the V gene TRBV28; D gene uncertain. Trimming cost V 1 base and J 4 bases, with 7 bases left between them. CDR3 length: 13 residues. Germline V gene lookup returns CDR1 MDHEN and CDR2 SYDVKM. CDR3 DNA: TGTGCCAGCAGTTTATCGCCTACCTATGGCTACACCTTC. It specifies CASSLSPTYGYTF.

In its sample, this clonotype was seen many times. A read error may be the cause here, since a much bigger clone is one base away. The chain's CDR3 is CASSEDRVAFEQCF. In DNA form, the CDR3 reads TGTGCCAGCAGCGAGGACAGGGTTGCTTTCGAGCAGTGCTTC. This chain connects TRBV7-2 to TRBJ2-7, with 8 nucleotides matching TRBD1. Germline-derived CDR1 and CDR2 are SGHTA and FQGNSA. This CDR3 spans 14 amino acids.

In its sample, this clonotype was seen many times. This CDR3 reads CASSVATGDSGSNQPQHF. CDR3 in DNA: TGTGCCAGCAGCGTAGCGACAGGGGATAGCGGAAGCAATCAGCCCCAGCATTTT. The chain uses TRBV9 and TRBJ1-5; 8 bases match TRBD1. The CDR3 has 18 amino acids. Losses at the gene ends were 0 bases for V and 1 base for J; bases not matched to a gene: 9. Germline V CDR1 and CDR2: SGDLS, YYNGEE.

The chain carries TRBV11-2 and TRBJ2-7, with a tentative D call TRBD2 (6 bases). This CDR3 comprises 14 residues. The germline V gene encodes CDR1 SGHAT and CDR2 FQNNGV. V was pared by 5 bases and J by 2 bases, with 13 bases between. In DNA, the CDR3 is TGTGCCAGCAGCAACCCGGGACTGACCTACGAGCAGTACTTC. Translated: CASSNPGLTYEQYF.

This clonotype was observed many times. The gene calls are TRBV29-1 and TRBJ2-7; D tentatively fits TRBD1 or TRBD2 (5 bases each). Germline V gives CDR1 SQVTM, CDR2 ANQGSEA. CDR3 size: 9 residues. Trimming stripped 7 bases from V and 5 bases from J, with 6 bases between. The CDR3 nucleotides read TGCAGCGGGGGGAACGAGCAGTACTTC. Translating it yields CSGGNEQYF.

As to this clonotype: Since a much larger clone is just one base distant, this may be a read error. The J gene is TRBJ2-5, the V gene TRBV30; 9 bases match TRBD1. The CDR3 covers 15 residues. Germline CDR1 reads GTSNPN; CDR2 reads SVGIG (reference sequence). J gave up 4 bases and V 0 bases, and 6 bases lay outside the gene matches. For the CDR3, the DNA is TGTGCCTGGAGTGTACGACAGGGGGATTCAGAGACCCAGTACTTC. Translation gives CAWSVRQGDSETQYF. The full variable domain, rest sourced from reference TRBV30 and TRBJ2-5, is SQTIHQWPATLVQPVGSPLSLECTVEGTSNPNLYWYRQAAGRGLQLLFYSVGIGQISSEVPQNLSASRPQDRQFILSSKKLLLSDSGFYLCAWSVRQGDSETQYFGPGTRLLVL.

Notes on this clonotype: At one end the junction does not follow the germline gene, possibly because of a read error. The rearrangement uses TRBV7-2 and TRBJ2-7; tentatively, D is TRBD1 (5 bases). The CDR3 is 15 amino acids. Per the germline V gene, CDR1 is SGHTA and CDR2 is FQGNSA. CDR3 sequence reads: CASTLGRDRTYEQYF. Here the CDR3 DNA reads TGTGCCAGCACCTTAGGCCGAGACAGAACCTACGAGCAGTACTTC.

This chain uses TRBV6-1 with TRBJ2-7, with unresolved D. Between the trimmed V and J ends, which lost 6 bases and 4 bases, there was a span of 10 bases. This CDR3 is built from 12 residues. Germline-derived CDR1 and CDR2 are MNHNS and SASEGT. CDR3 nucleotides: TGTGCCAGCAGCCGACCGATGTACGAGCAGTACTTC. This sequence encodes CASSRPMYEQYF.

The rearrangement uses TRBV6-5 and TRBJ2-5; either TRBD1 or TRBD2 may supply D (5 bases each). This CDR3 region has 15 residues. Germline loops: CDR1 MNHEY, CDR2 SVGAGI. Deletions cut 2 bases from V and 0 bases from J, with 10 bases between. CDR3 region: CASSYGGGDQETQYF. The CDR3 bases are TGTGCCAGCAGTTACGGGGGTGGGGACCAAGAGACCCAGTACTTC.

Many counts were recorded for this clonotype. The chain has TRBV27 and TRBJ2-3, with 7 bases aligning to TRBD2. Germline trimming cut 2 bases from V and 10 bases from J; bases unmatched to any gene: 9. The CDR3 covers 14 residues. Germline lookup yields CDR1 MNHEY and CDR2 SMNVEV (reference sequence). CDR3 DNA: TGTGCCAGCAGTTTAACCAGCGGGACTGCTCCGCAGTATTTT. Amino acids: CASSLTSGTAPQYF.

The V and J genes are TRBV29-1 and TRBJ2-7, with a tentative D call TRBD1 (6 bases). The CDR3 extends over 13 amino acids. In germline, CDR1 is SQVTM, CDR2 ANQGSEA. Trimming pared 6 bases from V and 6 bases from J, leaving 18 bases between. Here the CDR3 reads CSVRTVLAGEQYF. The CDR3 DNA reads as TGCAGCGTCCGGACAGTACTGGCCGGCGAGCAGTACTTC.

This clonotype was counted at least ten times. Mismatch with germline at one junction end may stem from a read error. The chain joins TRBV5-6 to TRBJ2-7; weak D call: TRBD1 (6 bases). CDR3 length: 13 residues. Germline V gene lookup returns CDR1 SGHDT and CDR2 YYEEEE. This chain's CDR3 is CASSLATGSPGDF. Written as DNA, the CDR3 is TGTGCCAGCAGCTTGGCGACAGGTTCTCCTGGGGACTTC.

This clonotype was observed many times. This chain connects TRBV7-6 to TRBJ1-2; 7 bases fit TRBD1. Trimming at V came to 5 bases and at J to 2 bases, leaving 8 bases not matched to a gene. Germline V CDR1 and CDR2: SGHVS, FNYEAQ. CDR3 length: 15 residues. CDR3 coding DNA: TGTGCCAGCAGCCCGACAGGGAGGGGAAACTATGGCTACACCTTC. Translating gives CASSPTGRGNYGYTF.

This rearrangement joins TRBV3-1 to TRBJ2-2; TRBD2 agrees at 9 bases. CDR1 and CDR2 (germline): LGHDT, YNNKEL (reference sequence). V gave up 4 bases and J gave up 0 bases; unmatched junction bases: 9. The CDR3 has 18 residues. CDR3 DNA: TGTGCCAGCAGCCGCCGTCTCCTAGCGGGACCGAACACCGGGGAGCTGTTTTTT. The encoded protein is CASSRRLLAGPNTGELFF.

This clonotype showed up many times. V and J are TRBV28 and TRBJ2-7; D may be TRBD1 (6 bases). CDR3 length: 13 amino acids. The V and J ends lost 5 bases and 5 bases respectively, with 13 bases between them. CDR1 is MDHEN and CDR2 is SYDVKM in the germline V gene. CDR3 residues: CASSRSRGNEQYF. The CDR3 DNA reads TGTGCCAGCAGTCGCTCTAGGGGGAACGAGCAGTACTTC.

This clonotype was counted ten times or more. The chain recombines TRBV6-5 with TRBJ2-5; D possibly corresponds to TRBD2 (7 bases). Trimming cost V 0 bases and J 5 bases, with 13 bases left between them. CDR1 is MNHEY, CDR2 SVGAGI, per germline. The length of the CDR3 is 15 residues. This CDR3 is CASSYSAGAGETQYF. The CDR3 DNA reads TGTGCCAGCAGTTACTCGGCGGGGGCCGGGGAGACCCAGTACTTC.

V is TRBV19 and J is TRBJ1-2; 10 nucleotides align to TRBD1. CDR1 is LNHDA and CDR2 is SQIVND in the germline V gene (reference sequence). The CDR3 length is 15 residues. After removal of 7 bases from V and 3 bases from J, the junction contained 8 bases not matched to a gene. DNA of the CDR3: TGTGCCAGTAAGCCGGGACAGGGGTCATACTATGGCTACACCTTC. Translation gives CASKPGQGSYYGYTF.

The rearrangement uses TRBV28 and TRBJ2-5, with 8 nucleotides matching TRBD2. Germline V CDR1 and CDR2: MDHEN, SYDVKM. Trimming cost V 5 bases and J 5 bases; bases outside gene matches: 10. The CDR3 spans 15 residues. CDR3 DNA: TGTGCCAGCAGTCCCACAGCGGGAGTAGGGGAGACCCAGTACTTC. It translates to CASSPTAGVGETQYF.

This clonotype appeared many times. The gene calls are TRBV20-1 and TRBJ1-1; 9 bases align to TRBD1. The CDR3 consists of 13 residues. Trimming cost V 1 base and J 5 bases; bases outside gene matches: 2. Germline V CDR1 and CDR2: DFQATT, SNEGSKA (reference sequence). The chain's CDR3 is CSARVTGGTEAFF. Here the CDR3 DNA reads TGCAGTGCTAGAGTGACAGGGGGTACTGAAGCTTTCTTT.

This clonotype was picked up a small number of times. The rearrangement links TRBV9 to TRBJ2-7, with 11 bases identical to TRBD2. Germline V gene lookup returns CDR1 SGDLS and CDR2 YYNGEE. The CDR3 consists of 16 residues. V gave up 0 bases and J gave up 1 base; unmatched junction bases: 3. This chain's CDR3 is CASSVGPSGRSYEQYF. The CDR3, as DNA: TGTGCCAGCAGCGTAGGTCCTAGCGGGAGGTCCTACGAGCAGTACTTC.